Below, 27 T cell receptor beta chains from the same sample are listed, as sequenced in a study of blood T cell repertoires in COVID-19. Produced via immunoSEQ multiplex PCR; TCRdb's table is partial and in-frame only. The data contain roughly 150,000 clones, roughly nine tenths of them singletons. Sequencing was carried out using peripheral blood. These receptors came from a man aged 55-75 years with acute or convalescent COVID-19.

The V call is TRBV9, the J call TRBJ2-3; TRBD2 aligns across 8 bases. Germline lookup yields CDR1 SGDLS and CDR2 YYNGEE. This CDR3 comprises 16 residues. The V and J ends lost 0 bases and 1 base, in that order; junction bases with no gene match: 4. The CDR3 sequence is CASSVGISGGTDTQYF. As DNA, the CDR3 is TGTGCCAGCAGCGTAGGTATTAGCGGGGGCACAGATACGCAGTATTTT.

The chain's CDR3 is CASSSNRRGAQYF. The CDR3 coding sequence is TGTGCCAGCAGCTCCAACAGGCGGGGGGCCCAGTACTTC. V and J are TRBV11-1 and TRBJ2-5, with 8 bases that match TRBD2. The germline CDR1 and CDR2 sequences are SGHAT and FQDESV (reference sequence). V gave up 4 bases and J gave up 9 bases; unmatched junction bases: 7. The CDR3 consists of 13 residues.

Here the CDR3 reads CASSFEGGYGYTF. The CDR3 coding sequence is TGTGCCAGCAGTTTTGAAGGGGGCTATGGCTACACCTTC. The chain recombines TRBV28 with TRBJ1-2; possibly TRBD1 for D (6 bases). Trimming cost V 3 bases and J 4 bases, with 9 bases left between them. The CDR3 is 13 residues long. Germline-derived CDR1 and CDR2 are MDHEN and SYDVKM.

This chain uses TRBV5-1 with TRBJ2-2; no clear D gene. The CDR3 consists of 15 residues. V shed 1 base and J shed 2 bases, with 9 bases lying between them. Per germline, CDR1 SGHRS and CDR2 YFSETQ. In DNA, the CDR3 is TGCGCCAGCAGCTTGTTAGCCTCAAACACCGGGGAGCTGTTTTTT. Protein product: CASSLLASNTGELFF.

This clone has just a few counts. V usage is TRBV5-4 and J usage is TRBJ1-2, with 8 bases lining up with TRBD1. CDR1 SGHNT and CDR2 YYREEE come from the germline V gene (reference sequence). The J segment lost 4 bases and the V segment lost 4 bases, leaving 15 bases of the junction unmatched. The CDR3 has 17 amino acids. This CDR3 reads CASSTRTGNPTTYGYTF. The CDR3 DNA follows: TGTGCCAGCAGCACTCGGACAGGGAATCCTACTACCTATGGCTACACCTTC.

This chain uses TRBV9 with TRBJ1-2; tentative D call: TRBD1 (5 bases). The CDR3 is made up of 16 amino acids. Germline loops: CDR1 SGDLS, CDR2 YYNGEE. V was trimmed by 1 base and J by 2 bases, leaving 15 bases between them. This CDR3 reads CASSVSEGTMNYGYTF. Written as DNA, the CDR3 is TGTGCCAGCAGCGTAAGTGAGGGGACTATGAACTATGGCTACACCTTC.

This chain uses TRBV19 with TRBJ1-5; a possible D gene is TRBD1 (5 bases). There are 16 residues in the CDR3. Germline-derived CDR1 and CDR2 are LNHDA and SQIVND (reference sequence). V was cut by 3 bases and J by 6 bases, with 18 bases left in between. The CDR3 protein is CASSIVFGAGSQPQHF. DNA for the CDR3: TGTGCCAGTAGTATCGTTTTTGGGGCAGGGTCTCAGCCCCAGCATTTT. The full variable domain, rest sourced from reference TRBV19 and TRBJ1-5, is DGGITQSPKYLFRKEGQNVTLSCEQNLNHDAMYWYRQDPGQGLRLIYYSQIVNDFQKGDIAEGYSVSREKKESFPLTVTSAQKNPTAFYLCASSIVFGAGSQPQHFGDGTRLSIL.

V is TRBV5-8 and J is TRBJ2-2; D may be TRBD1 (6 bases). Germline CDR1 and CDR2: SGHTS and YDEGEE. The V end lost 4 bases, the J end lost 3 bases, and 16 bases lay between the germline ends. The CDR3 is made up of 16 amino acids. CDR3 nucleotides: TGTGCCAGCAGCGTATCAACAGGGTTTTACACCGGGGAGCTGTTTTTT. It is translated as CASSVSTGFYTGELFF.

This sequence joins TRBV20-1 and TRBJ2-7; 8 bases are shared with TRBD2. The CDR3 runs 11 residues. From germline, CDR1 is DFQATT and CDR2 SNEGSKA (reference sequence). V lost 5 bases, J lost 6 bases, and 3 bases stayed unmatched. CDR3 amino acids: CSALGGAEQYF. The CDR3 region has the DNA TGCAGTGCTCTCGGGGGGGCCGAGCAGTACTTC.

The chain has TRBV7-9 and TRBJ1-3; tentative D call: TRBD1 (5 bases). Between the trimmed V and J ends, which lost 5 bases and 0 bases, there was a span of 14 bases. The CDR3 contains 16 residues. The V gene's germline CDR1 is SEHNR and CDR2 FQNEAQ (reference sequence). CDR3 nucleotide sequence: TGTGCCAGCAGCCCGTTGTGGGGCGACTCTGGAAACACCATATATTTT. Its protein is CASSPLWGDSGNTIYF. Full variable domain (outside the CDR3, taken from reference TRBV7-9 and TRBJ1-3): DTGVSQNPRHKITKRGQNVTFRCDPISEHNRLYWYRQTLGQGPEFLTYFQNEAQLEKSRLLSDRFSAERPKGSFSTLEIQRTEQGDSAMYLCASSPLWGDSGNTIYFGEGSWLTVV.

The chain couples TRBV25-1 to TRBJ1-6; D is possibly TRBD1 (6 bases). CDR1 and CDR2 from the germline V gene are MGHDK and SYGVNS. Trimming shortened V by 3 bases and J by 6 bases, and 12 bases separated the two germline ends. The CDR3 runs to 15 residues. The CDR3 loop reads CASSDPTGLNSPLHF. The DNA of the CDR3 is TGTGCCAGCAGTGACCCGACAGGCCTTAATTCACCCCTCCACTTT.

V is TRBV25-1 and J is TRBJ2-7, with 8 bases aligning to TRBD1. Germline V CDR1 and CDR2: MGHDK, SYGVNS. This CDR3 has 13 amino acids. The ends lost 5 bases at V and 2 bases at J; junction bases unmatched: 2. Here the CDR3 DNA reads TGTGCCAGCAGTCGACAGGGGACCTACGAGCAGTACTTC. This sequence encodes CASSRQGTYEQYF.

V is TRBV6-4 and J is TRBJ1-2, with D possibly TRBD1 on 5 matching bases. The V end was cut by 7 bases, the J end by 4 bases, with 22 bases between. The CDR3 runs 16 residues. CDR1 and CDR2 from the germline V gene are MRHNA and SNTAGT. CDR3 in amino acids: CASTPYHTGTGYGYTF. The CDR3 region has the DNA TGTGCCAGCACCCCTTATCATACCGGGACTGGCTATGGCTACACCTTC.

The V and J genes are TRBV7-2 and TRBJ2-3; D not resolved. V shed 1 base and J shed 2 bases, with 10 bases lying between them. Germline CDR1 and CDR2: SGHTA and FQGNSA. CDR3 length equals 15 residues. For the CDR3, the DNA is TGTGCCAGCAGCTTAGGGAGAGGAATCACAGATACGCAGTATTTT. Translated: CASSLGRGITDTQYF. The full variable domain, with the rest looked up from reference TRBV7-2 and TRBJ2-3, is GAGVSQSPSNKVTEKGKDVELRCDPISGHTALYWYRQSLGQGLEFLIYFQGNSAPDKSGLPSDRFSAERTGGSVSTLTIQRTQQEDSAVYLCASSLGRGITDTQYFGPGTRLTVL.

The CDR3 sequence: CASSPQGSTDTQYF. CDR3 DNA sequence: TGTGCCAGCAGCCCACAGGGTAGCACAGATACGCAGTATTTT. This chain uses TRBV7-3 with TRBJ2-3; TRBD1 is a possible D gene (6 bases). The CDR3 has 14 amino acids. The germline gives CDR1 SGHTA, CDR2 FQGTGA. Trimming took off 5 bases at V and 0 bases at J, with 9 bases between the two ends. Filled out from reference TRBV7-3 and TRBJ2-3, the complete variable domain reads GAGVSQTPSNKVTEKGKYVELRCDPISGHTALYWYRQSLGQGPEFLIYFQGTGAADDSGLPNDRFFAVRPEGSVSTLKIQRTERGDSAVYLCASSPQGSTDTQYFGPGTRLTVL.

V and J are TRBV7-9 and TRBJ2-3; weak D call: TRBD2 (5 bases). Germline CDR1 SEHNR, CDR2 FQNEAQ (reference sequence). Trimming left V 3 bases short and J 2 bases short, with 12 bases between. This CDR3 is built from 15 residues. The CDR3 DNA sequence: TGTGCCAGCAGCTTCTCAGCGGCGCACACAGATACGCAGTATTTT. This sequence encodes CASSFSAAHTDTQYF.

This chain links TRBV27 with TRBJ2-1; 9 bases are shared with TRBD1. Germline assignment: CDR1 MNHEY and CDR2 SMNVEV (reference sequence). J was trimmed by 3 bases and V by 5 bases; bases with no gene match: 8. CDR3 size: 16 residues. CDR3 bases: TGTGCCAGCAGTCCACTGACAGGGGGGTTCTACAATGAGCAGTTCTTC. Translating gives CASSPLTGGFYNEQFF.

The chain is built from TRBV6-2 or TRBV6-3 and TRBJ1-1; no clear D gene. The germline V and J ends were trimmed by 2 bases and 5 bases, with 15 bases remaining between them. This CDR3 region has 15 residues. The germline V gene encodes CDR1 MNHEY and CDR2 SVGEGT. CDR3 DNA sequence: TGTGCCAGCAGTTACACACCGGGAGGAGGGACTGAAGCTTTCTTT. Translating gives CASSYTPGGGTEAFF.

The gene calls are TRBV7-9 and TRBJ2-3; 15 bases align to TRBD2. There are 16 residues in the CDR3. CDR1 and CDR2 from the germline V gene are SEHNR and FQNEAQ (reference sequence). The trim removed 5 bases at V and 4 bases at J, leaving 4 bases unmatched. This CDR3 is CASSPGLAGGADTQYF. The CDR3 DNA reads TGTGCCAGCAGCCCCGGACTAGCGGGGGGGGCAGATACGCAGTATTTT.

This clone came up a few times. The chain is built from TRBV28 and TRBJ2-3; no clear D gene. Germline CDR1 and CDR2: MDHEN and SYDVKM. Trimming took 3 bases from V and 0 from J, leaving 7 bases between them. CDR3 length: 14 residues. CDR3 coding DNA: TGTGCCAGCAGTTTGGCATCGAGCACAGATACGCAGTATTTT. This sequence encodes CASSLASSTDTQYF.

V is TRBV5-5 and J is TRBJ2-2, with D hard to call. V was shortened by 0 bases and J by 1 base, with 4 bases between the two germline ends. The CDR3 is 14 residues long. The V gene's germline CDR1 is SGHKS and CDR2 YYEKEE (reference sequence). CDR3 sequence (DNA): TGTGCCAGCAGCTTGGGACAGAACACCGGGGAGCTGTTTTTT. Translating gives CASSLGQNTGELFF.

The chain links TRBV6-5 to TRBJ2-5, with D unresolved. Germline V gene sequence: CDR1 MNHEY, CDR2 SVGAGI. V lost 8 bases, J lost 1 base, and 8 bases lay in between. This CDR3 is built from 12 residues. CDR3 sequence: CASGEIQETQYF. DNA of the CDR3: TGTGCCAGCGGAGAGATCCAAGAGACCCAGTACTTC.

The DNA of the CDR3 is TGTGCCAGCAGTCGAAAACTAAGCGGGGGGACAGATACGCAGTATTTT. It yields the protein CASSRKLSGGTDTQYF. The gene calls are TRBV5-4 and TRBJ2-3; TRBD2 matches at 9 bases. J lost 3 bases, V lost 5 bases, and 10 bases had no gene match. The germline gives CDR1 SGHNT, CDR2 YYREEE (reference sequence). The CDR3 length is 16 residues.

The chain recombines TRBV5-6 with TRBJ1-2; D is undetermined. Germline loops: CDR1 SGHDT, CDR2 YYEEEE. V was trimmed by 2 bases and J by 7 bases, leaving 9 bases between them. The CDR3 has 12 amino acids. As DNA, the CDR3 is TGTGCCAGCAGCTTAACGGTCCGTGGCTACACCTTC. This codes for CASSLTVRGYTF.

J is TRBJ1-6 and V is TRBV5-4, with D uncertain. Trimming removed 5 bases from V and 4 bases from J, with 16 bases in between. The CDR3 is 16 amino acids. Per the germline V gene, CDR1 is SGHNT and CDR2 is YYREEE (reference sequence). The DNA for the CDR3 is TGTGCCAGCAGTCCTCTGGGAGAGCAATATAATTCACCCCTCCACTTT. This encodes CASSPLGEQYNSPLHF.

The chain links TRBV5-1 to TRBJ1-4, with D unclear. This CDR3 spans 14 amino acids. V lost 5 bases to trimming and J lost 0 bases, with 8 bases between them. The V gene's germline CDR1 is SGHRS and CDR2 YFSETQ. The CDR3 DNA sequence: TGCGCCAGCAGGGTAGCGGCAACTAATGAAAAACTGTTTTTT. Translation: CASRVAATNEKLFF.

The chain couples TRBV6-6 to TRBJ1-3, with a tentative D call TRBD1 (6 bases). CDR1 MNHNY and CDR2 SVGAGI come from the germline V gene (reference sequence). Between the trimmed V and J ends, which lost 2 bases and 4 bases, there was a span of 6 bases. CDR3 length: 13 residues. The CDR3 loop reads CASSYGQGNTIYF. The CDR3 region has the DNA TGTGCCAGCAGTTACGGACAGGGAAACACCATATATTTT.